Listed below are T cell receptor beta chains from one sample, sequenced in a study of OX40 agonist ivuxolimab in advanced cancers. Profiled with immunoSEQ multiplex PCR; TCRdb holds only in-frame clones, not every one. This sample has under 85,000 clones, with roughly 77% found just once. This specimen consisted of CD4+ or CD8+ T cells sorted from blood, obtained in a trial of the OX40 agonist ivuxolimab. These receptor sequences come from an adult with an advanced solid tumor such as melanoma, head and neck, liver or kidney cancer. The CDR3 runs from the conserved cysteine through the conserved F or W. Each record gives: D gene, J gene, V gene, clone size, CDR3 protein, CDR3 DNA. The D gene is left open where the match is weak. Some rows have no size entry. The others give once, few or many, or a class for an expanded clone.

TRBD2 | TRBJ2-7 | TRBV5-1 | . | CASSFGLAGREQYF | TGCGCCAGCAGCTTTGGGCTAGCGGGACGGGAGCAGTACTTC
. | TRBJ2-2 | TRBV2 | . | CASRATTTGELFF | TGTGCCAGCAGGGCTACAACGACCGGGGAGCTGTTTTTT
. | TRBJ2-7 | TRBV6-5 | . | CASSYQYTSYEQYF | TGTGCCAGCAGTTACCAATATACTAGTTACGAGCAGTACTTC
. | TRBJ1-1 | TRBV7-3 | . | CASKRGENTEAFF | TGTGCCAGCAAGAGGGGGGAGAACACTGAAGCTTTCTTT
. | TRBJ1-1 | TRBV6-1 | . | CASSEGSGRPEAFF | TGTGCCAGCAGTGAAGGTTCGGGAAGACCTGAAGCTTTCTTT
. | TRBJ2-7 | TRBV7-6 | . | CASSPADTPTYEQYF | TGTGCCAGCAGCCCGGCGGACACGCCAACCTACGAGCAGTACTTC
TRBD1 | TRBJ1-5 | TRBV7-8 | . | CASSPRKTGRNQPQHF | TGTGCCAGCAGCCCAAGGAAGACAGGGCGGAATCAGCCCCAGCATTTT
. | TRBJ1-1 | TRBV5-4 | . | CASSYIGENTEAFF | TGTGCCAGCAGCTATATAGGAGAGAACACTGAAGCTTTCTTT
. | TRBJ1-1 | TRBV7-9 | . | CASSQGGNTEAFF | TGTGCCAGCAGCCAGGGAGGGAACACTGAAGCTTTCTTT
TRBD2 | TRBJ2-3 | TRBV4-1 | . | CASSQEGVTSGGDTQYF | TGCGCCAGCAGCCAAGAAGGGGTCACTAGCGGCGGGGATACGCAGTATTTT
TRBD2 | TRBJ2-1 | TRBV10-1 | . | CASSDGTSGGSSYNEQFF | TGCGCCAGCTCAGACGGGACTAGCGGGGGGAGCTCCTACAATGAGCAGTTCTTC
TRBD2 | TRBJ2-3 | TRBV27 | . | CASSLIVGGLSGTDTQYF | TGTGCCAGCAGTTTAATAGTGGGAGGGCTCTCTGGCACAGATACGCAGTATTTT
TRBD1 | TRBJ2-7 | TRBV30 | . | CAWSVGTGDEQYF | TGTGCCTGGAGTGTAGGGACAGGGGACGAGCAGTACTTC
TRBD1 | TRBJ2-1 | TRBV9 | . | CASSPGTGLRVGEQFF | TGTGCCAGCAGCCCGGGGACAGGACTTAGGGTTGGTGAGCAGTTCTTC
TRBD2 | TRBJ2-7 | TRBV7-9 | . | CASSLVLASPSYEQYF | TGTGCCAGCAGCTTAGTACTAGCGAGTCCCTCCTACGAGCAGTACTTC
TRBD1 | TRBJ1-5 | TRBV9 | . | CASSVGQGMEPQHF | TGTGCCAGCAGCGTAGGACAGGGGATGGAGCCCCAGCATTTT
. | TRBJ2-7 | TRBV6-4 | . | CASSSKDEQYF | TGTGCCAGCAGTTCGAAAGACGAGCAGTACTTC
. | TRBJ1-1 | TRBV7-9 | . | CASSLGANSMNTEAFF | TGTGCCAGCAGCTTAGGCGCTAATTCCATGAACACTGAAGCTTTCTTT
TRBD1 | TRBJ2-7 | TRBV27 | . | CASSSRDRDEQYF | TGTGCCAGCAGTTCCCGGGACAGGGACGAGCAGTACTTC
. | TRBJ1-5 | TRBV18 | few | CASSPTGSQPQHF | TGTGCCAGCTCACCGACGGGCAGCCAGCCCCAGCATTTT
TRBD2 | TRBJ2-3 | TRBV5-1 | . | CASSPRTGTSGRASTSTDTQYF | TGCGCCAGCAGCCCCAGAACCGGGACTAGCGGGAGAGCCAGTACTAGCACAGATACGCAGTATTTT
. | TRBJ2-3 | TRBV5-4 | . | CASRLAVTDTQYF | TGTGCCAGCAGATTGGCGGTCACAGATACGCAGTATTTT
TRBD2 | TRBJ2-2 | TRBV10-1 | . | CASSKSGGTGELFF | TGCGCCAGCAGTAAGAGCGGGGGGACCGGGGAGCTGTTTTTT
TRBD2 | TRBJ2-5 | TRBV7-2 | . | CASSRGAGPQETQYF | TGTGCCAGCAGCCGAGGAGCGGGGCCTCAAGAGACCCAGTACTTC
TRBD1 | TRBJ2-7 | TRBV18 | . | CASSPGTAYEQYF | TGTGCCAGCTCACCAGGGACAGCCTACGAGCAGTACTTC
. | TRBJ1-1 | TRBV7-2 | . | CASSLSRLEEAFF | TGTGCCAGCAGCTTATCACGGCTGGAGGAAGCTTTCTTT
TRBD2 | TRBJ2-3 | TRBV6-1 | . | CASVRTSAREDTQYF | TGTGCCAGTGTCCGAACTAGCGCTCGCGAAGATACGCAGTATTTT
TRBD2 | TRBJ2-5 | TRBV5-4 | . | CASSWGIAGRETQYF | TGTGCCAGCAGCTGGGGCATAGCGGGGAGAGAGACCCAGTACTTC
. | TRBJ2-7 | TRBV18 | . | CASSPPSYYEQYF | TGTGCCAGCTCACCACCCTCCTACTACGAGCAGTACTTC
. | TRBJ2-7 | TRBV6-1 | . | CASRKDGTSRYEQYF | TGTGCCAGCAGGAAAGATGGGACAAGTCGCTACGAGCAGTACTTC
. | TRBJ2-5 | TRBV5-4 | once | CASSLGGRQETQYF | TGTGCCAGCAGCTTGGGGGGCAGGCAAGAGACCCAGTACTTC
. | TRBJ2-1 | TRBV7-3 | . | CASSLINRGGNEQFF | TGTGCCAGCAGCTTAATTAATAGGGGAGGCAATGAGCAGTTCTTC
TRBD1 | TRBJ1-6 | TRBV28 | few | CASSSTGWDNSPLHF | TGTGCCAGCAGTTCGACAGGGTGGGATAATTCACCCCTCCACTTT
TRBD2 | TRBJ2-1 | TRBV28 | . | CASSLAGGPVNEQFF | TGTGCCAGCAGTCTAGCGGGGGGGCCGGTCAATGAGCAGTTCTTC
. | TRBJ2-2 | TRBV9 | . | CASSRVTGEPFF | TGTGCCAGCTCGAGGGTCACCGGGGAGCCGTTTTTT
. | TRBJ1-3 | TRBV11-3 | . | CASSVQGLGNTIYF | TGTGCCAGCAGCGTACAGGGACTGGGAAACACCATATATTTT
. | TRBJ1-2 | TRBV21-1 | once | CASSRGSKNRDKGVYGYTF | TGTGCCAGCAGCCGCGGAAGCAAAAACCGGGACAAGGGAGTCTATGGCTACACCTTC
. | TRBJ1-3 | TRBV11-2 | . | CASSSVTGQANTIYF | TGTGCCAGCAGCTCTGTGACAGGCCAGGCAAACACCATATATTTT
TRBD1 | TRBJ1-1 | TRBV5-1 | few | CASSLDRGNTEAFF | TGCGCCAGCAGCTTGGACAGGGGGAACACTGAAGCTTTCTTT
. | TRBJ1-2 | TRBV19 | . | CASSDTHSGGGRYGYTF | TGTGCCAGTAGTGATACCCATTCCGGGGGGGGACGCTATGGCTACACCTTC
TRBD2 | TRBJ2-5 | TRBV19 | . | CASSVRTSGDQETQYF | TGTGCCAGTAGTGTACGGACTAGCGGGGACCAAGAGACCCAGTACTTC
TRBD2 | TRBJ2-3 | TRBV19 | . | CASRLAATSTDTQYF | TGTGCCAGCCGACTAGCAGCCACTAGCACAGATACGCAGTATTTT
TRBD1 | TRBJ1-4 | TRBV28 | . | CASSSGTVSEKLFF | TGTGCCAGCAGCTCCGGGACAGTTAGTGAAAAACTGTTTTTT
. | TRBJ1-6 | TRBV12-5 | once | CASGSPPGTQSSYNSPLHF | TGTGCTAGTGGCTCTCCCCCCGGGACTCAAAGCTCCTATAATTCACCCCTCCACTTT
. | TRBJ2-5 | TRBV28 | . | CASVTGLKETQYF | TGTGCCAGTGTGACAGGACTAAAAGAGACCCAGTACTTC
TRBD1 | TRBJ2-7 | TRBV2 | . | CASSKQGSSYEQYF | TGTGCCAGCAGTAAACAGGGGAGCTCCTACGAGCAGTACTTC
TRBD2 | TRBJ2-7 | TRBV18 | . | CASSPSGRAIQDEQYF | TGTGCCAGCTCACCCAGCGGGAGGGCCATTCAGGACGAGCAGTACTTC
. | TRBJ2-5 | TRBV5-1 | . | CASSPGQRTDEETQYF | TGCGCCAGCAGCCCCGGACAGCGCACGGACGAAGAGACCCAGTACTTC
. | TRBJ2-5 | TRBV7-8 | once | CASSPLEGGQETQYF | TGTGCCAGCAGCCCCCTGGAGGGTGGACAAGAGACCCAGTACTTC
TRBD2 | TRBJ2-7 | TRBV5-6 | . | CASSLIAAGGNEQYF | TGTGCCAGCAGCTTGATTGCGGCGGGGGGTAACGAGCAGTACTTC
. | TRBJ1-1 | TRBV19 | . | CASNGGGTEAFF | TGTGCCAGTAATGGAGGAGGGACTGAAGCTTTCTTT
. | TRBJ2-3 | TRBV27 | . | CASSLRGSDTQYF | TGTGCCAGCAGTTTAAGGGGTTCAGATACGCAGTATTTT
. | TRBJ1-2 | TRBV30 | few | CACLLVNSYGYTF | TGTGCCTGCCTCCTAGTCAACAGCTATGGCTACACCTTC
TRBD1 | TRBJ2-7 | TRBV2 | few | CASSDAGQGNYEQYF | TGTGCCAGCAGCGACGCGGGACAGGGTAACTACGAGCAGTACTTC
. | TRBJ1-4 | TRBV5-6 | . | CASSFGSGDEKLFF | .
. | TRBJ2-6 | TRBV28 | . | CAAVDWKTGANVLTF | TGTGCCGCAGTCGATTGGAAAACTGGGGCCAACGTCCTGACTTTC
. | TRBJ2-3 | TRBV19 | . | CASRAQAYTDTQYF | TGTGCCAGCCGGGCCCAGGCCTACACAGATACGCAGTATTTT
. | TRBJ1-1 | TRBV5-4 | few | CASSLETLGNTEAFF | TGTGCCAGCAGCTTGGAAACCCTGGGAAACACTGAAGCTTTCTTT
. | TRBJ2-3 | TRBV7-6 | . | CASSPQGRSSTDTQYF | TGTGCCAGCAGCCCTCAGGGGCGGAGTAGCACAGATACGCAGTATTTT